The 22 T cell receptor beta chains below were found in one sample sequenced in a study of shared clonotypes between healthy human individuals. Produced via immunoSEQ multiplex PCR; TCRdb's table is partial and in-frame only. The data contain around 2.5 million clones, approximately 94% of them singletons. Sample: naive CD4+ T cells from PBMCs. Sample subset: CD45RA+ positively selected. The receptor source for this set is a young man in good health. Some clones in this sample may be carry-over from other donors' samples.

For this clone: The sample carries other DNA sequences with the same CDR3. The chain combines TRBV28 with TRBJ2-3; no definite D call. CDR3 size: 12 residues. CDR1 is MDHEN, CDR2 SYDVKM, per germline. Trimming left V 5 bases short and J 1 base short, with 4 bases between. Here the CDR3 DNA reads TGTGCCAGCAGTCCGCGCACAGATACGCAGTATTTT. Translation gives CASSPRTDTQYF.

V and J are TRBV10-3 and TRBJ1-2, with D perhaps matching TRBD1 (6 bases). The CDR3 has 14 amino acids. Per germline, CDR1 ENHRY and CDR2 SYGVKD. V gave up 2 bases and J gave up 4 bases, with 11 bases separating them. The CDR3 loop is CAISEGLGAYGYTF. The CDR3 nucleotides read TGTGCCATCAGTGAGGGGCTGGGGGCCTATGGCTACACCTTC.

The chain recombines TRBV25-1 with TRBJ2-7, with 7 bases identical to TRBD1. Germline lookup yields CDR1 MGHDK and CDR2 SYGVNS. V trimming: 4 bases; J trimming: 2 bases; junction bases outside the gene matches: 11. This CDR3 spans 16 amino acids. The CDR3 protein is CASSGTGQGDPYEQYF. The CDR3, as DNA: TGTGCCAGCAGTGGGACGGGGCAGGGGGACCCCTACGAGCAGTACTTC.

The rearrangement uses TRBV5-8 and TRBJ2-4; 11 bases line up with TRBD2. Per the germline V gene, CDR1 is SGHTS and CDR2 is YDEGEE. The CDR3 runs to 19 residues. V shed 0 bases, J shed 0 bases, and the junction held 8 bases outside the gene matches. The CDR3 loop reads CASSLGLAGGPLAKNIQYF. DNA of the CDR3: TGTGCCAGCAGCTTGGGGCTAGCGGGAGGACCACTAGCCAAAAACATTCAGTACTTC.

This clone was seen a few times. CDR3 amino acids: CASRSTGGTEAFF. DNA of the CDR3: TGTGCCAGCCGATCGACAGGGGGAACTGAAGCTTTCTTT. The chain recombines TRBV7-3 with TRBJ1-1; 9 nucleotides agree with TRBD1. Looked up from germline, CDR1 is SGHTA and CDR2 is FQGTGA. Trimming cost V 8 bases and J 5 bases; bases outside gene matches: 6. The CDR3 extends over 13 amino acids.

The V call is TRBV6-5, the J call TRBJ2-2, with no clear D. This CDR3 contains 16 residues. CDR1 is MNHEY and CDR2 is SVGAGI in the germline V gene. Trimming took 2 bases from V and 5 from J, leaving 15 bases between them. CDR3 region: CASSYEEPGGTGELFF. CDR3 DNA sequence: TGTGCCAGCAGTTACGAGGAACCCGGTGGGACCGGGGAGCTGTTTTTT.

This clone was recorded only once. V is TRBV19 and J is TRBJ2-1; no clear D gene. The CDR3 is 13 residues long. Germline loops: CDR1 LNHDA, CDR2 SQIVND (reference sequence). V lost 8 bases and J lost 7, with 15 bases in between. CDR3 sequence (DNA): TGTGCCAGTTTCGATCTACTGATGAATGAGCAGTTCTTC. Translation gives CASFDLLMNEQFF.

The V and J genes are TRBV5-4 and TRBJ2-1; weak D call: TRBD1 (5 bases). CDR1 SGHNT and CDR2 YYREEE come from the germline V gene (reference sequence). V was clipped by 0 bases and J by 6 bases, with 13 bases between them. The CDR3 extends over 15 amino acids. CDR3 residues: CASSLDQGQGNEQFF. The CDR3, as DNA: TGTGCCAGCAGCTTGGATCAGGGTCAGGGCAATGAGCAGTTCTTC.

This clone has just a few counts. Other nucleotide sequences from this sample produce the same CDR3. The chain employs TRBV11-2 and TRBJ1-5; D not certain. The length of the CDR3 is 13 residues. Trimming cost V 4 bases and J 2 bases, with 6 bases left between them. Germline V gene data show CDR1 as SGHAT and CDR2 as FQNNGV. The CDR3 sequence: CASSSTGNQPQHF. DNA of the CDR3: TGTGCCAGCAGCTCGACTGGCAATCAGCCCCAGCATTTT. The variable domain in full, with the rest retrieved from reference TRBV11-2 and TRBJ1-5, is EAGVAQSPRYKIIEKRQSVAFWCNPISGHATLYWYQQILGQGPKLLIQFQNNGVVDDSQLPKDRFSAERLKGVDSTLKIQPAKLEDSAVYLCASSSTGNQPQHFGDGTRLSIL.

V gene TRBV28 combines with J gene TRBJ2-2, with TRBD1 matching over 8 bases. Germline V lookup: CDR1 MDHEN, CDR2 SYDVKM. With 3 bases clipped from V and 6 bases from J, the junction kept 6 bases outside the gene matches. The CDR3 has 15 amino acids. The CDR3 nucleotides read TGTGCCAGCAGTTTGGGACAGGTCGCCGCCGGGGAGCTGTTTTTT. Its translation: CASSLGQVAAGELFF.

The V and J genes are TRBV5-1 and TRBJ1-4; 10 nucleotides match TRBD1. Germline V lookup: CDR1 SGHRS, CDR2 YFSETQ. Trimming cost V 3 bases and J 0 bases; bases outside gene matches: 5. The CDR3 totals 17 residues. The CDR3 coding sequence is TGCGCCAGCAGCTCCGGGACAGGGGACGCAACTAATGAAAAACTGTTTTTT. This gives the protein CASSSGTGDATNEKLFF.

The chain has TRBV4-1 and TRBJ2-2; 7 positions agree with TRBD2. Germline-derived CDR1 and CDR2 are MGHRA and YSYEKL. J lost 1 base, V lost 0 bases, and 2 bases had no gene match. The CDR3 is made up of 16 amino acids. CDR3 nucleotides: TGCGCCAGCAGCCAAGACCCTAGCGGGAACACCGGGGAGCTGTTTTTT. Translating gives CASSQDPSGNTGELFF.

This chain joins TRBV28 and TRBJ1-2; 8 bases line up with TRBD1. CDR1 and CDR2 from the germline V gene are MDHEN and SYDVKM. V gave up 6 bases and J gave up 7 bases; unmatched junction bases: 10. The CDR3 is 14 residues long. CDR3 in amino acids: CASSTQGGPSGYTF. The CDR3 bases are TGTGCCAGCAGCACACAGGGGGGCCCTTCTGGCTACACCTTC.

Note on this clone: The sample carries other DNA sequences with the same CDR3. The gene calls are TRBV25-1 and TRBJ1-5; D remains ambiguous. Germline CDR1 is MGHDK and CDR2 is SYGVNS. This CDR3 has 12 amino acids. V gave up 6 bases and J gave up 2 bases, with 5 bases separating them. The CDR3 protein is CASRGGNQPQHF. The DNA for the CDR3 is TGTGCCAGCAGGGGCGGCAATCAGCCCCAGCATTTT. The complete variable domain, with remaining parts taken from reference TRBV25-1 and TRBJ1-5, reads EADIYQTPRYLVIGTGKKITLECSQTMGHDKMYWYQQDPGMELHLIHYSYGVNSTEKGDLSSESTVSRIRTEHFPLTLESARPSHTSQYLCASRGGNQPQHFGDGTRLSIL.

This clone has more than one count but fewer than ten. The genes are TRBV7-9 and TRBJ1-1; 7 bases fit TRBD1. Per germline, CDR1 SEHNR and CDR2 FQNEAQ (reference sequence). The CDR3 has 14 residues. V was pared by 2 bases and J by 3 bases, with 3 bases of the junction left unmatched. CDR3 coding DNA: TGTGCCAGCAGCTTATTCCAGGGGGACACTGAAGCTTTCTTT. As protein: CASSLFQGDTEAFF.

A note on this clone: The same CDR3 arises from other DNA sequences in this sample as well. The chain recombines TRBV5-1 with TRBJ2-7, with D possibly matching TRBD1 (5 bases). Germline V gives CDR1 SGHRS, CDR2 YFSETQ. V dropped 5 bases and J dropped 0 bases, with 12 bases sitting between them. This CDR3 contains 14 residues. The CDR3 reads CASSSDSSSYEQYF. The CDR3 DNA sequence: TGCGCCAGCAGTTCAGACAGTAGCTCCTACGAGCAGTACTTC. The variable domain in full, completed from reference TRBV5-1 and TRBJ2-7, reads KAGVTQTPRYLIKTRGQQVTLSCSPISGHRSVSWYQQTPGQGLQFLFEYFSETQRNKGNFPGRFSGRQFSNSRSEMNVSTLELGDSALYLCASSSDSSSYEQYFGPGTRLTVT.

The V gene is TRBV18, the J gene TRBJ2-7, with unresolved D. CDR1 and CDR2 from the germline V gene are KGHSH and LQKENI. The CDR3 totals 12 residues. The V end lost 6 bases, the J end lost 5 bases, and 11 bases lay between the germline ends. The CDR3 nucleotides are TGTGCCAGCTCCCTCGACGTGAACGAGCAGTACTTC. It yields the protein CASSLDVNEQYF.

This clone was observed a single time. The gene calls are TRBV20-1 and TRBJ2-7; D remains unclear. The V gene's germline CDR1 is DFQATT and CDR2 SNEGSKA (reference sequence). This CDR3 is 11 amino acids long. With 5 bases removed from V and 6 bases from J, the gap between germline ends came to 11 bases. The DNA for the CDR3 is TGCAGTGCTCAGCTCGGACCCGAGCAGTACTTC. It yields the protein CSAQLGPEQYF.

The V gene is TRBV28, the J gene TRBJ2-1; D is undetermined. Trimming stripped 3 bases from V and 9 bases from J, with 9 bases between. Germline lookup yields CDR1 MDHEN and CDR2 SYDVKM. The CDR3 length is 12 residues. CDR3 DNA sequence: TGTGCCAGCAGTTTTTCCCGGGCTGAGCAGTTCTTC. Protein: CASSFSRAEQFF.

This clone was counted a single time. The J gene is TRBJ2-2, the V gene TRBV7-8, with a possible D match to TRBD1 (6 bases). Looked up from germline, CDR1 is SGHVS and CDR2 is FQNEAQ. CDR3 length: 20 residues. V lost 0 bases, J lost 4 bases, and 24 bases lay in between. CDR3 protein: CASSLAPGVRGVGGTGELFF. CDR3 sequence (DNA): TGTGCCAGCAGCTTAGCCCCAGGGGTAAGGGGCGTAGGAGGCACCGGGGAGCTGTTTTTT. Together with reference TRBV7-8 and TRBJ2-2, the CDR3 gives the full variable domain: GAGVSQSPRYKVAKRGQDVALRCDPISGHVSLFWYQQALGQGPEFLTYFQNEAQLDKSGLPSDRFFAERPEGSVSTLKIQRTQQEDSAVYLCASSLAPGVRGVGGTGELFFGEGSRLTVL.

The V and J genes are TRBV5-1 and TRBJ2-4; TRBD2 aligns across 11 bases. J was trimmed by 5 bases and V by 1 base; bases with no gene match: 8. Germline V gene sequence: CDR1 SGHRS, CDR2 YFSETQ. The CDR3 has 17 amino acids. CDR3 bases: TGCGCCAGCAGCTTGACATTTAGCGGGAGGGTCGAAAACATTCAGTACTTC. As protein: CASSLTFSGRVENIQYF.

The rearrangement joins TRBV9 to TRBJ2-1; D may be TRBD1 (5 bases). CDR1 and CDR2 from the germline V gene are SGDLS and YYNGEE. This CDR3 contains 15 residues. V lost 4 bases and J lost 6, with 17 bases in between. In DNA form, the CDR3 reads TGTGCCAGCAGCCCCACCCTCCCAGGGCCCAATGAGCAGTTCTTC. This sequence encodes CASSPTLPGPNEQFF.